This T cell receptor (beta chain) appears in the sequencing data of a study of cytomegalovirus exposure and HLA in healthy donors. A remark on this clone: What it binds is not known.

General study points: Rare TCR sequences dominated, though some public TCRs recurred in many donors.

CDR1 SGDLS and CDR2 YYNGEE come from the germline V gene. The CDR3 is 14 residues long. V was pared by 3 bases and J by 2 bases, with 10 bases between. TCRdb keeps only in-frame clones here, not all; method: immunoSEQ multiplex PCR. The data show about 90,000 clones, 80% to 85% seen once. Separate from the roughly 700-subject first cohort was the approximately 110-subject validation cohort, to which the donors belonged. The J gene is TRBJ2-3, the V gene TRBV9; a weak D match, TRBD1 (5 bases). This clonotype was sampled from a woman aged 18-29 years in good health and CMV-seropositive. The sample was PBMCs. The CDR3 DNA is TGTGCCAGCAGCGGCCAGACAGTCACAGATACGCAGTATTTT. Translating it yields CASSGQTVTDTQYF.